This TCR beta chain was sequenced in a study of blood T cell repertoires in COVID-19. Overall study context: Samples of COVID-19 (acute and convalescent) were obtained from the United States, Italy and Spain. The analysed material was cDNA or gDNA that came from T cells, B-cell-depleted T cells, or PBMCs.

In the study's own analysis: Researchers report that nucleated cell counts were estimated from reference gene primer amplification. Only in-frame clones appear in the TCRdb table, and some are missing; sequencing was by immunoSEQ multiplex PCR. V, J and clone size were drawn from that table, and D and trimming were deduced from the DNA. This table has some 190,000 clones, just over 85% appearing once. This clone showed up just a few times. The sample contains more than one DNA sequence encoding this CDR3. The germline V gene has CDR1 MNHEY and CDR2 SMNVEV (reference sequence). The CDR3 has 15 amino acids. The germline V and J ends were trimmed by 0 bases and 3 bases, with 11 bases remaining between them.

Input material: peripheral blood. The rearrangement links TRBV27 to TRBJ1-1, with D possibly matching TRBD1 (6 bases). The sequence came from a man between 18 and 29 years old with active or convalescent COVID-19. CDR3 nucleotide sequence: TGTGCCAGCAGTTTATCCAACAGGGTGTACACTGAAGCTTTCTTT. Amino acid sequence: CASSLSNRVYTEAFF.